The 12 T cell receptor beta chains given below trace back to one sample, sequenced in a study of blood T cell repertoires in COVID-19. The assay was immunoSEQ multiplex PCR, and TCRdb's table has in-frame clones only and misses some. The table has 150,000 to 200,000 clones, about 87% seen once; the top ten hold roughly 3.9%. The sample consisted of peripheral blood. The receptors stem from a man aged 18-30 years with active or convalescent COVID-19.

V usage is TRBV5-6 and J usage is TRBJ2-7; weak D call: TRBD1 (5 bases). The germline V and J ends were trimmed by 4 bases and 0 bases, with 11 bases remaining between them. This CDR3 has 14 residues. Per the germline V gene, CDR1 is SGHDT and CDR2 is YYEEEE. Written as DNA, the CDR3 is TGTGCCAGCAGCCCCCTTGACAGCTCCTACGAGCAGTACTTC. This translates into CASSPLDSSYEQYF.

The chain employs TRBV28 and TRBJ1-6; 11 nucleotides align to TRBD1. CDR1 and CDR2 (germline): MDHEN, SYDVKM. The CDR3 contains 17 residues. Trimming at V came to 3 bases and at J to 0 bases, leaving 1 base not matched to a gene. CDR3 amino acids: CASSFGTGGSYNSPLHF. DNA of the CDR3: TGTGCCAGCAGTTTTGGGACAGGGGGCTCCTATAATTCACCCCTCCACTTT.

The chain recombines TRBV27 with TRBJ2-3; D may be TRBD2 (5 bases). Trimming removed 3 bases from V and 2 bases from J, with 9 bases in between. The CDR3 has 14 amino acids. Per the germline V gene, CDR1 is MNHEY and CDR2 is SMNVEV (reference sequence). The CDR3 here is CASSFGGNTDTQYF. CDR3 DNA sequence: TGTGCCAGCAGTTTCGGAGGAAACACAGATACGCAGTATTTT.

This CDR3 is CASRLGTSGANTGELFF. The CDR3, as DNA: TGTGCCAGCAGGTTGGGGACTAGCGGGGCCAACACCGGGGAGCTGTTTTTT. The J gene is TRBJ2-2, the V gene TRBV2; 13 nucleotides align to TRBD2. Germline values: CDR1 SNHLY, CDR2 FYNNEI. The V gene end was trimmed by 6 bases and the J gene end by 2 bases; junction bases not matched to a gene: 6. The CDR3 consists of 17 residues.

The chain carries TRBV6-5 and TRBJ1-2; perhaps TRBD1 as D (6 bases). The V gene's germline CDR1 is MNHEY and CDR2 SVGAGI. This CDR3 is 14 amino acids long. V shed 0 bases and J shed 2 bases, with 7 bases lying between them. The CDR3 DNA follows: TGTGCCAGCAGTTACTCCCAGGGGAACTATGGCTACACCTTC. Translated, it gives CASSYSQGNYGYTF.

CDR3 residues: CASSARLAGYYNEQFF. The CDR3 DNA follows: TGTGCCAGCAGCGCCAGACTAGCGGGCTATTACAATGAGCAGTTCTTC. V and J are TRBV9 and TRBJ2-1; 10 bases map to TRBD2. The CDR3 totals 16 residues. The germline gives CDR1 SGDLS, CDR2 YYNGEE. V was clipped by 3 bases and J by 4 bases; unmatched bases: 7.

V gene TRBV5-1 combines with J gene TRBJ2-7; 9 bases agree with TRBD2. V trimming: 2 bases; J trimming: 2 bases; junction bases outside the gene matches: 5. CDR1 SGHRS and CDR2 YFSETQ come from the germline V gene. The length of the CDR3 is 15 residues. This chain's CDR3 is CASSLVAGGAYEQYF. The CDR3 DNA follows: TGCGCCAGCAGCTTAGTTGCGGGAGGGGCCTACGAGCAGTACTTC.

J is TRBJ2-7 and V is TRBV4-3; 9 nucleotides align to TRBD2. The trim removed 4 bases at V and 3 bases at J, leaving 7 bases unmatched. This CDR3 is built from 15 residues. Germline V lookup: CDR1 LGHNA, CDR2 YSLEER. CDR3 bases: TGCGCCAGCAGCCTCGGGCTAGCGGGATACTACGAGCAGTACTTC. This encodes CASSLGLAGYYEQYF.

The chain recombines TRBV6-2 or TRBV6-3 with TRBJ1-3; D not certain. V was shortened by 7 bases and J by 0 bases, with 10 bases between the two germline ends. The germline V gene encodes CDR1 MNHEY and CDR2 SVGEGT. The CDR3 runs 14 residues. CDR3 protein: CASTPRSSGNTIYF. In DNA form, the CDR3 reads TGTGCCAGCACCCCGAGGAGCTCTGGAAACACCATATATTTT.

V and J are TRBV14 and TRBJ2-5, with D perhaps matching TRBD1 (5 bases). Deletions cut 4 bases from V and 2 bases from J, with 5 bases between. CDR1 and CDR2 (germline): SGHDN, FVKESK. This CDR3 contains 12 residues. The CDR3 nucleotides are TGTGCCAGCAGCCCAGGGCAAGAGACCCAGTACTTC. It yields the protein CASSPGQETQYF.

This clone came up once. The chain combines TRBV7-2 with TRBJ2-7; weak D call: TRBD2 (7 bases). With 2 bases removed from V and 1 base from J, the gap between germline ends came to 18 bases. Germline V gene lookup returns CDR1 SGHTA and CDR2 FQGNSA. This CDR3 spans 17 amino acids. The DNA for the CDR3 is TGTGCCAGCAGCTTAATTGGGGGGGCTGGTGTGTCCTACGAGCAGTACTTC. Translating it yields CASSLIGGAGVSYEQYF.

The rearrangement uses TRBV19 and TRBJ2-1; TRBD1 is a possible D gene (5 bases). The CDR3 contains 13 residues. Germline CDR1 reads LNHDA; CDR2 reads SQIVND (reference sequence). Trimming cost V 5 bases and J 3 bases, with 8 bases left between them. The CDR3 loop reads CASSLTDYNEQFF. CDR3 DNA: TGTGCCAGTAGTTTGACAGACTACAATGAGCAGTTCTTC.